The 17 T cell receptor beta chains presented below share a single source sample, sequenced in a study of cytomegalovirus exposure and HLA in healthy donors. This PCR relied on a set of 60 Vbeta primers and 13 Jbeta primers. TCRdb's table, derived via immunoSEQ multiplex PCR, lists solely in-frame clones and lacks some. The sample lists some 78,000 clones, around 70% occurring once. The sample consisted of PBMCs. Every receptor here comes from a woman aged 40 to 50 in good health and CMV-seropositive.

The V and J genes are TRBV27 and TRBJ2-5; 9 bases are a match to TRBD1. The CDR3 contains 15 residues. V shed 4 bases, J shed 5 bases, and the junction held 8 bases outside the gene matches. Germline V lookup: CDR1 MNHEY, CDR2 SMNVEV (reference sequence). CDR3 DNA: TGTGCCAGCAGTTCTTATGACAGGGGGGACGAGACCCAGTACTTC. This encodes CASSSYDRGDETQYF.

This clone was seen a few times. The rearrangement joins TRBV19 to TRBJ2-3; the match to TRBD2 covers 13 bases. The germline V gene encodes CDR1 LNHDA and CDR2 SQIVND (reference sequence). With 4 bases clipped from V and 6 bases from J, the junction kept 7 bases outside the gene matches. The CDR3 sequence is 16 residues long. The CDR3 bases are TGTGCCAGTAGTAGAAAACTAGCGGGGGGGCCCGATACGCAGTATTTT. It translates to CASSRKLAGGPDTQYF. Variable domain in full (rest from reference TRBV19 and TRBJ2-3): DGGITQSPKYLFRKEGQNVTLSCEQNLNHDAMYWYRQDPGQGLRLIYYSQIVNDFQKGDIAEGYSVSREKKESFPLTVTSAQKNPTAFYLCASSRKLAGGPDTQYFGPGTRLTVL.

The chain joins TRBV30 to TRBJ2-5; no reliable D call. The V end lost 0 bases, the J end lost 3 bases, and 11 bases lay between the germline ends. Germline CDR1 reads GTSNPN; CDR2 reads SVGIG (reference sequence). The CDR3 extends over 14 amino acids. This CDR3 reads CAWSVRSQKETQYF. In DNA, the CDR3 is TGTGCCTGGAGTGTGCGGTCACAAAAAGAGACCCAGTACTTC.

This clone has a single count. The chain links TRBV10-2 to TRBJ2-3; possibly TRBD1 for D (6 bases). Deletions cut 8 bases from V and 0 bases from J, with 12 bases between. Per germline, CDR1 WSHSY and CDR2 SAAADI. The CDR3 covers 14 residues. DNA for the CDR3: TGCGCCAGCCGAGGGGGACACAGCACAGATACGCAGTATTTT. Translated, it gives CASRGGHSTDTQYF.

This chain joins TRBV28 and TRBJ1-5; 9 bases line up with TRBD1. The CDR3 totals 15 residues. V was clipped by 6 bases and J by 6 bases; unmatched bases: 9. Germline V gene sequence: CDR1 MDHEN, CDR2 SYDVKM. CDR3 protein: CASRIRGQGSQPQHF. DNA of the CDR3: TGTGCCAGCAGGATTAGAGGACAGGGGAGTCAGCCCCAGCATTTT.

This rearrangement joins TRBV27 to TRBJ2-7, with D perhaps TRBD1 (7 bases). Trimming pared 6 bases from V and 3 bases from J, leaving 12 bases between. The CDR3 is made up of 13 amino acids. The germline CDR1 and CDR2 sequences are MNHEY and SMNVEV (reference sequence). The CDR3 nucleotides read TGTGCCAGCAGCAGACAGGGAGGCTACGAGCAGTACTTC. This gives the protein CASSRQGGYEQYF.

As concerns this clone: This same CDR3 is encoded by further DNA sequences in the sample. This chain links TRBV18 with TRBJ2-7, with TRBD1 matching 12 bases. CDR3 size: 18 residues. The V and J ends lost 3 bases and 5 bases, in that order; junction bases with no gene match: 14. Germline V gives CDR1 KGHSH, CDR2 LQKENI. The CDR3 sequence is CASSPTSPGQGASHEQYF. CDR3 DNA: TGTGCCAGCTCACCGACCTCGCCGGGACAGGGGGCGTCCCACGAGCAGTACTTC. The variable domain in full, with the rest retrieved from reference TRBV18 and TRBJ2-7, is NAGVMQNPRHLVRRRGQEARLRCSPMKGHSHVYWYRQLPEEGLKFMVYLQKENIIDESGMPKERFSAEFPKEGPSILRIQQVVRGDSAAYFCASSPTSPGQGASHEQYFGPGTRLTVT.

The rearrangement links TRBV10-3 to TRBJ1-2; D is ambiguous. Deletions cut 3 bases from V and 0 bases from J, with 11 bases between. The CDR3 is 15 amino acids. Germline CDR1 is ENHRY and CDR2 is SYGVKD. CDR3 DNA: TGTGCCATCAGTGATTTGACAAAAGCTAACTATGGCTACACCTTC. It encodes CAISDLTKANYGYTF.

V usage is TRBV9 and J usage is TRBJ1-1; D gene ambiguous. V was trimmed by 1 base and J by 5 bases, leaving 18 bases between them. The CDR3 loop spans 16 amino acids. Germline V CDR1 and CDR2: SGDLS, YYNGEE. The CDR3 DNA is TGTGCCAGCAGCGTACATTATCGGGGTGGCAGGACTGAAGCTTTCTTT. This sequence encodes CASSVHYRGGRTEAFF.

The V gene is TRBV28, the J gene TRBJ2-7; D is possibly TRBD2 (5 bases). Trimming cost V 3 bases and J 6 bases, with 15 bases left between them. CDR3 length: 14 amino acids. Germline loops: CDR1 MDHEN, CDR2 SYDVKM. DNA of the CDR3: TGTGCCAGCAGTTTGGGGAGAGCTGTGGCCGAGCAGTACTTC. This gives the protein CASSLGRAVAEQYF.

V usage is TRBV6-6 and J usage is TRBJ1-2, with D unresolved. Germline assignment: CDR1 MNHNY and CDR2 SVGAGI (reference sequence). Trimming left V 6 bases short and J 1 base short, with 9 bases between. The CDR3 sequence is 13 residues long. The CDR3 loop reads CASRYDNNYGYTF. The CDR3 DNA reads TGTGCCAGCAGATACGACAATAACTATGGCTACACCTTC.

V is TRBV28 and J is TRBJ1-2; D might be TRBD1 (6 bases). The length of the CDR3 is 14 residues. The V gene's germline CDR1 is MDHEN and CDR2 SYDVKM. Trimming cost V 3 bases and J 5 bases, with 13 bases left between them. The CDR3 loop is CASSFRGGGYGYTF. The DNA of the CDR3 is TGTGCCAGCAGTTTCCGAGGGGGAGGGTATGGCTACACCTTC.

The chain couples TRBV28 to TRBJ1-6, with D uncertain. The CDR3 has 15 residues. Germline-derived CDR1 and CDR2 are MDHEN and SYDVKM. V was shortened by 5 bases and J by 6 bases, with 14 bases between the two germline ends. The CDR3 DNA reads TGTGCCAGCAGTCCCGAGGGAGGCCCTAATTCACCCCTCCACTTT. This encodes CASSPEGGPNSPLHF.

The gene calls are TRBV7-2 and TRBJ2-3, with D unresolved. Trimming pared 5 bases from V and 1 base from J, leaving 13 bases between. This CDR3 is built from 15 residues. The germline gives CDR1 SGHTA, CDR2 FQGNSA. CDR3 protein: CASSPDSLGTDTQYF. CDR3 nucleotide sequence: TGTGCCAGCAGCCCCGACTCTCTCGGCACAGATACGCAGTATTTT.

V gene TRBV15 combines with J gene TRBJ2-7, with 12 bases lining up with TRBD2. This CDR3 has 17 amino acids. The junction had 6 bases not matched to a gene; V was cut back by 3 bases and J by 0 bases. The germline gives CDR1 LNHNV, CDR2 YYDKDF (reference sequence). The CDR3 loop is CATSSRTSGMSSYEQYF. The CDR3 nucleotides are TGTGCCACCAGCAGCAGGACTAGCGGGATGAGCTCCTACGAGCAGTACTTC.

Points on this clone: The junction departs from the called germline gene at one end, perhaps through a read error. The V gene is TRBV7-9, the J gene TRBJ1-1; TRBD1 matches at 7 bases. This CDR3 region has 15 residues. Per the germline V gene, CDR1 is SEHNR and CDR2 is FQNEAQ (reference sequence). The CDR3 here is CSSIRGTAVNTEAFF. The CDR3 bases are TGTTCCAGCATTAGAGGGACAGCCGTCAACACTGAAGCTTTCTTT.

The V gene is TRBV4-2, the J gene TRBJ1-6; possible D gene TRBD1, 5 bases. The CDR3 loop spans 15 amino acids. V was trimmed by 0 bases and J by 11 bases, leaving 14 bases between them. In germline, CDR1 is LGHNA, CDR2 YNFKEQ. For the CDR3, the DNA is TGTGCCAGCAGCCAAGATCTGGCAGGGCCGCCACCCCTCCACTTT. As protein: CASSQDLAGPPPLHF.